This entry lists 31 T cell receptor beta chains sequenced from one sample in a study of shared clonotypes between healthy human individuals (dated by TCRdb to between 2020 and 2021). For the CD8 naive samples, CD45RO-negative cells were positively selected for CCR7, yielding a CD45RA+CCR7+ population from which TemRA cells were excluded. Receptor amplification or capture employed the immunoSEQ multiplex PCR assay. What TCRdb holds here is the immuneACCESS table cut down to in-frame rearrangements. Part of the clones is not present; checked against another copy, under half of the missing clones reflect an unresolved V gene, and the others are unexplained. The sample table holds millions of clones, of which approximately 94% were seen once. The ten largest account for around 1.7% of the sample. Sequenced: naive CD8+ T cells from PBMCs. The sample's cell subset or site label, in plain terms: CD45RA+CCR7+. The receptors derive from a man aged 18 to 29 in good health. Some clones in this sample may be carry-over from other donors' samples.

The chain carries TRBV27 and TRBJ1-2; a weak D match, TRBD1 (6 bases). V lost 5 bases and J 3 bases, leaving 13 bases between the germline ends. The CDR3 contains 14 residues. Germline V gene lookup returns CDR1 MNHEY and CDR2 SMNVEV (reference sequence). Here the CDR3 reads CASSQRGVDYGYTF. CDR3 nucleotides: TGTGCCAGCAGTCAAAGGGGGGTAGACTATGGCTACACCTTC.

This CDR3 reads CASRGLMNTEAFF. As DNA, the CDR3 is TGTGCCAGCCGAGGGTTGATGAACACTGAAGCTTTCTTT. The rearrangement uses TRBV6-1 and TRBJ1-1; no firm D call. V gave up 8 bases and J gave up 0 bases, with 10 bases separating them. The CDR3 covers 13 residues. Germline CDR1 reads MNHNS; CDR2 reads SASEGT.

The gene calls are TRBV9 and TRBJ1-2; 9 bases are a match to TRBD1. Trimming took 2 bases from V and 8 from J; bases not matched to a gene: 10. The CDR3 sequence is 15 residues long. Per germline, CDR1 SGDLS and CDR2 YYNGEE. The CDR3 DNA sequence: TGTGCCAGCAGCGTCCGGGACAGGGAAGTGAGGGGCTACACCTTC. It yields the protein CASSVRDREVRGYTF.

The chain's CDR3 is CASSQKVGTGDKETQYF. DNA of the CDR3: TGTGCCAGCAGCCAAAAGGTGGGGACAGGGGATAAAGAGACCCAGTACTTC. The chain carries TRBV11-1 and TRBJ2-5; 10 bases line up with TRBD1. With V trimmed by 5 bases and J by 3 bases, 12 bases remained unmatched. CDR3 length: 17 residues. Germline V gives CDR1 SGHAT, CDR2 FQDESV (reference sequence).

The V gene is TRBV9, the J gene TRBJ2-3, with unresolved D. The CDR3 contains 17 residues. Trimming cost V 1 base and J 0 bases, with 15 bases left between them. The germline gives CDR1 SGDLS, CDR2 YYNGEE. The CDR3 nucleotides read TGTGCCAGCAGCGTAAATCTGGCGACGACTAGCACAGATACGCAGTATTTT. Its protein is CASSVNLATTSTDTQYF.

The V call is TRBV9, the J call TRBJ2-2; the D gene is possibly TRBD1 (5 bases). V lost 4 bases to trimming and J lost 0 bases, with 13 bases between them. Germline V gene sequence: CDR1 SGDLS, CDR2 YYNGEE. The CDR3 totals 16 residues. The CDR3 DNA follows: TGTGCCAGCAGCTTCGACAGACTCTCGAACACCGGGGAGCTGTTTTTT. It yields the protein CASSFDRLSNTGELFF.

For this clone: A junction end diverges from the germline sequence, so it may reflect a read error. The CDR3, as DNA: TGCAGCGTGGGGACACCCTCGTTC. Its translation: CSVGTPSF. This sequence joins TRBV29-1 and TRBJ1-2; TRBD1 might be the D (6 bases). The CDR3 has 8 amino acids. Germline V lookup: CDR1 SQVTM, CDR2 ANQGSEA.

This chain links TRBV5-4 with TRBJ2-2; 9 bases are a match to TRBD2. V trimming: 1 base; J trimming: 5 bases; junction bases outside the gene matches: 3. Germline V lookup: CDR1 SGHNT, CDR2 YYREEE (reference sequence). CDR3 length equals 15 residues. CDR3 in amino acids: CASSLKSGRTGELFF. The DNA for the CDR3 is TGTGCCAGCAGCTTGAAGAGCGGGAGGACCGGGGAGCTGTTTTTT.

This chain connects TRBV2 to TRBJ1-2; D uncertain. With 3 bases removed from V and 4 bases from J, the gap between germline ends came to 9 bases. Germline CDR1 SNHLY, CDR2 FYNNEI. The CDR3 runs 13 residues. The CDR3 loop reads CASSDRTSYGYTF. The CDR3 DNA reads TGTGCCAGCAGTGACCGAACCTCCTATGGCTACACCTTC.

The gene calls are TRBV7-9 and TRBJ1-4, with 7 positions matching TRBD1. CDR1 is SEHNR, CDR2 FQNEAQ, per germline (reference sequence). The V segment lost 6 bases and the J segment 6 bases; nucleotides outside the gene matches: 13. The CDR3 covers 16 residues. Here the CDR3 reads CASSFPTSGTDEKLFF. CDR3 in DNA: TGTGCCAGCAGTTTTCCTACATCCGGGACAGATGAAAAACTGTTTTTT.

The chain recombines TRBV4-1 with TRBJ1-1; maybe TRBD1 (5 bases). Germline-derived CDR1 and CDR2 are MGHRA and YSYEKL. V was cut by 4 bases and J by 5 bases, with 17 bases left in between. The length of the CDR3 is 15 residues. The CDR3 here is CASSLQGWGRTEAFF. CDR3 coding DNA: TGCGCCAGCAGCCTTCAGGGTTGGGGGAGGACTGAAGCTTTCTTT.

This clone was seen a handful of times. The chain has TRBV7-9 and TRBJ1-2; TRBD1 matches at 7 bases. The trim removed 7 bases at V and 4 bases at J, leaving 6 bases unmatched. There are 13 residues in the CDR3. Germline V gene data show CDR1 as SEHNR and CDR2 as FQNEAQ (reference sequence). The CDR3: CASTDRDLYGYTF. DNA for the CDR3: TGTGCCAGCACTGACAGGGACCTCTATGGCTACACCTTC. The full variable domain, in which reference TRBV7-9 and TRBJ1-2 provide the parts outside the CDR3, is DTGVSQNPRHKITKRGQNVTFRCDPISEHNRLYWYRQTLGQGPEFLTYFQNEAQLEKSRLLSDRFSAERPKGSFSTLEIQRTEQGDSAMYLCASTDRDLYGYTFGSGTRLTVV.

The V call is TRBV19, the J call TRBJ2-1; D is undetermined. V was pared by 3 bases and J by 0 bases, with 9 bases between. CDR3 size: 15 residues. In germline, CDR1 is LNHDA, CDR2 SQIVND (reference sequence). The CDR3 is CASSMAYSSYNEQFF. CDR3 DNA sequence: TGTGCCAGTAGTATGGCCTACAGCTCCTACAATGAGCAGTTCTTC.

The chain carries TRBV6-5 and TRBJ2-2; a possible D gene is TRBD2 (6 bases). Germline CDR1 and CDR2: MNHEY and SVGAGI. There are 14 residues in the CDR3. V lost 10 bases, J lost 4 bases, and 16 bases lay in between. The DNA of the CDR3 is TGTGCCACCCTAGTGGGGGGAGGCACCGGGGAGCTGTTTTTT. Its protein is CATLVGGGTGELFF.

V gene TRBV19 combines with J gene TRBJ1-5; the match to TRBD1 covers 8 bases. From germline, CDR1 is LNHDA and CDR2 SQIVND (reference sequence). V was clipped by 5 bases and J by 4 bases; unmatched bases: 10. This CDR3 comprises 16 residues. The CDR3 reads CASSFYFDRGNQPQHF. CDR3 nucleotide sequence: TGTGCCAGTAGTTTCTACTTCGACAGGGGAAATCAGCCCCAGCATTTT. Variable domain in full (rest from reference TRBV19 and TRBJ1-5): DGGITQSPKYLFRKEGQNVTLSCEQNLNHDAMYWYRQDPGQGLRLIYYSQIVNDFQKGDIAEGYSVSREKKESFPLTVTSAQKNPTAFYLCASSFYFDRGNQPQHFGDGTRLSIL.

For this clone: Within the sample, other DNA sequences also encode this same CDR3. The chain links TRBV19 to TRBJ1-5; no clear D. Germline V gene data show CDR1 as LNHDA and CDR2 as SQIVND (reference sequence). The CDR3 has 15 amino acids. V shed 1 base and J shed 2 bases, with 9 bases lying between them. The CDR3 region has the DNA TGTGCCAGTAGTATAGTCCCTGGGGGCAATCAGCCCCAGCATTTT. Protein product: CASSIVPGGNQPQHF. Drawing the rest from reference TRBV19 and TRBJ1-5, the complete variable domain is DGGITQSPKYLFRKEGQNVTLSCEQNLNHDAMYWYRQDPGQGLRLIYYSQIVNDFQKGDIAEGYSVSREKKESFPLTVTSAQKNPTAFYLCASSIVPGGNQPQHFGDGTRLSIL.

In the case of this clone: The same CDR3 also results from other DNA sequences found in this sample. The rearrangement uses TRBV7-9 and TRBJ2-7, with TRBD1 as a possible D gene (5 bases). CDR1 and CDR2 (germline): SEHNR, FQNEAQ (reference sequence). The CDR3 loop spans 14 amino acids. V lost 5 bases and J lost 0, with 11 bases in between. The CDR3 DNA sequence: TGTGCCAGCAGCCCACGGACATACTCCTACGAGCAGTACTTC. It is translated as CASSPRTYSYEQYF.

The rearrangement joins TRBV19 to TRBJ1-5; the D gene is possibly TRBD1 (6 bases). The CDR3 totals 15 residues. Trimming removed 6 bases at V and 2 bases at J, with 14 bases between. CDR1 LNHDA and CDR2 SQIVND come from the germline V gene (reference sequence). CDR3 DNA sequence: TGTGCCAGTAGCTCCGAGGGGGAGGGCAATCAGCCCCAGCATTTT. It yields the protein CASSSEGEGNQPQHF.

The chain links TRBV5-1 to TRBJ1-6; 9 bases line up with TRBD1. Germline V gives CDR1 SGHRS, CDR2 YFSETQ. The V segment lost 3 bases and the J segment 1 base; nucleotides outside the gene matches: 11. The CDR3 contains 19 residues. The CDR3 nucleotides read TGCGCCAGCAGCTCTACCCCGGGACAGGGAATTTCCTATAATTCACCCCTCCACTTT. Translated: CASSSTPGQGISYNSPLHF.

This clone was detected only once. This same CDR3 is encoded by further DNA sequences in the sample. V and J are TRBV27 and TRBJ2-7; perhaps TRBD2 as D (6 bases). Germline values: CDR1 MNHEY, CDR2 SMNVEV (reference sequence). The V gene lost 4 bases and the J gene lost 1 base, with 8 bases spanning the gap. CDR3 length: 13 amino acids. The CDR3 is CASSYGRSYEQYF. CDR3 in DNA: TGTGCCAGCAGTTACGGGAGATCCTACGAGCAGTACTTC.

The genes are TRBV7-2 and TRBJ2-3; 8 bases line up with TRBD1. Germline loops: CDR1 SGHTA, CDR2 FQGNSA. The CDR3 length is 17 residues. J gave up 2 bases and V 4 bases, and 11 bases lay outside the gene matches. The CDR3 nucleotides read TGTGCCAGCAGCTCATGGACAGGGCCTGTCCACACAGATACGCAGTATTTT. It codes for CASSSWTGPVHTDTQYF.

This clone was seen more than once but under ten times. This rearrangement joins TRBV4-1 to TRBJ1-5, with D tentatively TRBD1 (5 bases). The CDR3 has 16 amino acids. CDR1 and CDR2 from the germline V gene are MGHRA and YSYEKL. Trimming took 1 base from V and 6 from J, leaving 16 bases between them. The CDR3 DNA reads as TGCGCCAGCAGCCAAGTCGATGGGTACGGGACTCAGCCCCAGCATTTT. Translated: CASSQVDGYGTQPQHF.

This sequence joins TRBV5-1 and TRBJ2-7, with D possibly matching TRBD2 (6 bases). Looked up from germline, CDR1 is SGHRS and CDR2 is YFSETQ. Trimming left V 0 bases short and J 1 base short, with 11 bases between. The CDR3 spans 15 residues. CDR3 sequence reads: CASSLAGGPSYEQYF. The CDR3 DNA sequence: TGCGCCAGCAGCTTGGCCGGGGGACCGTCCTACGAGCAGTACTTC.

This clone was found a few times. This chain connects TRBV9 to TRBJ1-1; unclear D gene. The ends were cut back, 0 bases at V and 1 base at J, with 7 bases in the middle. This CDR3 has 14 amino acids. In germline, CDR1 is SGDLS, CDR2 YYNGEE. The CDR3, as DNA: TGTGCCAGCAGCGTAGCACGGGCGAACACTGAAGCTTTCTTT. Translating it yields CASSVARANTEAFF.

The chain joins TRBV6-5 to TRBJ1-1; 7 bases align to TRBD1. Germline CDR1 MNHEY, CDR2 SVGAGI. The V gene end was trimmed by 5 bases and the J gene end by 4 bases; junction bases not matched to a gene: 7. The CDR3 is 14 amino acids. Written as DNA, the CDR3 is TGTGCCAGCAGTCACAGGGGAGGTATCACTGAAGCTTTCTTT. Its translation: CASSHRGGITEAFF.

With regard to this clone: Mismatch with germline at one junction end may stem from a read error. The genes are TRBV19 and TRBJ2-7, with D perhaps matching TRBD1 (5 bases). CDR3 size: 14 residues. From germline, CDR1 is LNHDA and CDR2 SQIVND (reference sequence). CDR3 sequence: CASSIGVWVDEQYF. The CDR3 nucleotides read TGTGCCAGTAGCATAGGGGTCTGGGTCGACGAGCAGTACTTC. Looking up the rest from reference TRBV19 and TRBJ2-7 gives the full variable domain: DGGITQSPKYLFRKEGQNVTLSCEQNLNHDAMYWYRQDPGQGLRLIYYSQIVNDFQKGDIAEGYSVSREKKESFPLTVTSAQKNPTAFYLCASSIGVWVDEQYFGPGTRLTVT.

DNA of the CDR3: TGTGCCAGCGGGGTGGGTTTGATTACATCTGGGGCCAACGTCCTGACTTTC. This encodes CASGVGLITSGANVLTF. This chain connects TRBV19 to TRBJ2-6; D is possibly TRBD2 (5 bases). There are 17 residues in the CDR3. Trimming took off 9 bases at V and 1 base at J, with 19 bases between the two ends. From germline, CDR1 is LNHDA and CDR2 SQIVND (reference sequence). The full variable domain, with the rest looked up from reference TRBV19 and TRBJ2-6, is DGGITQSPKYLFRKEGQNVTLSCEQNLNHDAMYWYRQDPGQGLRLIYYSQIVNDFQKGDIAEGYSVSREKKESFPLTVTSAQKNPTAFYLCASGVGLITSGANVLTFGAGSRLTVL.

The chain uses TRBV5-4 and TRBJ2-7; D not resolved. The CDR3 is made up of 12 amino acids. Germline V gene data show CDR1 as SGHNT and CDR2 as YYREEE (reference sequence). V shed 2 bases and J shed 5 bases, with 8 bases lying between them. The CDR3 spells CASSFGPHEQYF. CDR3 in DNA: TGTGCCAGCAGCTTTGGACCTCACGAGCAGTACTTC.

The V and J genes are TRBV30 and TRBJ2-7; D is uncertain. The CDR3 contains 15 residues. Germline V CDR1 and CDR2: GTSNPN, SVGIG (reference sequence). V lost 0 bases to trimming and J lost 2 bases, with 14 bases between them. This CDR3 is CAWSVLPAGAYEQYF. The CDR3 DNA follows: TGTGCCTGGAGTGTACTTCCCGCTGGGGCCTACGAGCAGTACTTC.

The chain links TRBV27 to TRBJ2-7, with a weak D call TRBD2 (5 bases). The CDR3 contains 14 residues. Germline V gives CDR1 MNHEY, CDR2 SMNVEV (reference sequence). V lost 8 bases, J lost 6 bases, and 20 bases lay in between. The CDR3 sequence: CASLKGAGSSEQYF. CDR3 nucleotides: TGTGCCAGCCTAAAGGGAGCTGGGTCGTCCGAGCAGTACTTC.

The CDR3 DNA follows: TGTGCCAGTAGTATAATTGAGGGGATGAACACTGAAGCTTTCTTT. Amino acids: CASSIIEGMNTEAFF. The V call is TRBV19, the J call TRBJ1-1, with a weak D call TRBD1 (5 bases). CDR1 and CDR2 (germline): LNHDA, SQIVND (reference sequence). V was cut by 2 bases and J by 0 bases, with 10 bases left in between. This CDR3 is built from 15 residues.